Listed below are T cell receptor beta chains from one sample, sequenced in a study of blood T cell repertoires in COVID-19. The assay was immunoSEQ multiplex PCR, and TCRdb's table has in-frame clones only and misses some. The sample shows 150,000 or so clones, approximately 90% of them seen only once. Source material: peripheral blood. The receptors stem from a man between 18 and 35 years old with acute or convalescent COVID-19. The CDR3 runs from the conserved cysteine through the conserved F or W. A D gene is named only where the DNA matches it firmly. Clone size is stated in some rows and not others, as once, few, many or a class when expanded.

CAWSGKGGLSNQPQHF,TGTGCCTGGAGTGGTAAGGGAGGCCTTAGCAATCAGCCCCAGCATTTT,NA,TRBV30,NA,TRBJ1-5
CSVHTTGGSYNEQFF,TGCAGCGTTCACACGACAGGGGGCTCCTACAATGAGCAGTTCTTC,TRBD1,TRBV29-1,once,TRBJ2-1
CAWTHRVGTEAFF,TGTGCCTGGACCCACAGGGTTGGCACTGAAGCTTTCTTT,NA,TRBV30,few,TRBJ1-1
CASSLGSGSGDYGYTF,TGTGCCAGCAGCTTAGGTAGTGGCTCCGGGGACTATGGCTACACCTTC,NA,TRBV7-9,once,TRBJ1-2
CASSPSTDTQYF,TGTGCCAGCAGCCCGTCCACAGATACGCAGTATTTT,NA,TRBV11-2,NA,TRBJ2-3
CASSDSTGVAWGYTF,TGTGCCAGCAGTGATTCGACAGGGGTGGCTTGGGGCTACACCTTC,TRBD1,TRBV6-1,NA,TRBJ1-2
CASSPLGGGSTYEQYF,TGTGCCAGCAGTCCCCTTGGGGGGGGCAGCACATACGAGCAGTACTTC,NA,TRBV27,NA,TRBJ2-7
CASSLWGSAGADNSPLHF,TGCGCCAGCAGCTTGTGGGGATCAGCGGGGGCGGATAATTCACCCCTCCACTTT,NA,TRBV5-1,NA,TRBJ1-6
CASSSLQGSNYGYTF,TGTGCCAGCAGCTCCCTCCAGGGGTCAAACTATGGCTACACCTTC,NA,TRBV5-5,NA,TRBJ1-2
CASSAGTSGTEQFF,TGTGCCAGCAGCGCGGGGACTAGCGGGACTGAGCAGTTCTTC,TRBD2,TRBV9,NA,TRBJ2-1
CASIPPGQGGVNTEAFF,TGCGCCAGCATCCCCCCAGGACAGGGTGGGGTGAACACTGAAGCTTTCTTT,TRBD1,TRBV10-2,NA,TRBJ1-1
CARGRTGGGYTF,TGTGCCAGGGGGCGGACAGGAGGGGGCTACACCTTC,TRBD1,TRBV19,NA,TRBJ1-2
CASSQANSLANQPQHF,TGCGCCAGCAGCCAAGCCAACAGTTTGGCAAATCAGCCCCAGCATTTT,NA,TRBV4-1,NA,TRBJ1-5
CASSSPAMLTTDTQYF,TGTGCCAGCAGCTCACCAGCGATGTTAACGACAGATACGCAGTATTTT,NA,TRBV5-4,NA,TRBJ2-3
CAWSVVGGDQPQHF,TGTGCCTGGAGTGTGGTAGGAGGGGATCAGCCCCAGCATTTT,NA,TRBV30,NA,TRBJ1-5
CASRGTGNTIYF,TGTGCCAGCAGAGGGACAGGAAACACCATATATTTT,NA,TRBV12-3/TRBV12-4,NA,TRBJ1-3
CSARANYGYTF,TGCAGTGCTCGCGCAAACTATGGCTACACCTTC,NA,TRBV20-1,NA,TRBJ1-2
CASSFQGADTEAFF,TGTGCCAGCAGTTTCCAGGGGGCTGACACTGAAGCTTTCTTT,TRBD1,TRBV2,NA,TRBJ1-1
CASSPPREDTQYF,TGTGCCAGCTCACCACCCAGGGAAGATACGCAGTATTTT,NA,TRBV18,NA,TRBJ2-3
CASSLYNEQFF,TGTGCCAGCAGCCTATACAATGAGCAGTTCTTC,NA,TRBV13,NA,TRBJ2-1
CAGQGNNEKLFF,TGTGCCGGACAGGGTAATAATGAAAAACTGTTTTTT,TRBD1,TRBV30,NA,TRBJ1-4
CASSFTGTVTGELFF,TGTGCCAGCAGCTTTACCGGGACAGTCACCGGGGAGCTGTTTTTT,TRBD1,TRBV5-6,NA,TRBJ2-2
CASSLGWDTTNYGYTF,TGTGCCAGCAGCTTAGGGTGGGACACCACTAACTATGGCTACACCTTC,NA,TRBV11-2,NA,TRBJ1-2
CASSYGLAAYEQYF,TGTGCCAGCAGTTACGGATTGGCGGCCTACGAGCAGTACTTC,NA,TRBV6-5,NA,TRBJ2-7
CASSLTSGSRDTQYF,TGTGCCAGCAGCTTAACTAGCGGGAGCCGGGATACGCAGTATTTT,TRBD2,TRBV9,NA,TRBJ2-3
CASSPSGTGGANEKLFF,TGTGCCAGCAGCCCGTCCGGGACAGGGGGAGCTAATGAAAAACTGTTTTTT,TRBD1,TRBV7-9,NA,TRBJ1-4
CASSLYGQGNSPLHF,TGTGCCAGCAGCTTATATGGACAGGGGAATTCACCCCTCCACTTT,TRBD1,TRBV7-8,once,TRBJ1-6
CAIRDRENTEAFF,TGTGCCATCAGGGACAGGGAAAACACTGAAGCTTTCTTT,TRBD1,TRBV10-3,NA,TRBJ1-1
CSASTWNSPLHF,TGCAGTGCTAGTACATGGAATTCACCCCTCCACTTT,NA,TRBV20-1,NA,TRBJ1-6
CASSLSVNPVVFF,TGTGCCAGCAGTTTATCGGTTAATCCGGTGGTGTTCTTT,NA,TRBV27,NA,TRBJ1-1
CASSQISGGAGELFF,TGCGCCAGCAGCCAAATTAGCGGGGGGGCCGGGGAGCTGTTTTTT,TRBD2,TRBV4-1,NA,TRBJ2-2
CASSLTGGHYNEQFF,TGTGCCAGCAGTTTGACAGGGGGCCATTACAATGAGCAGTTCTTC,TRBD1,TRBV27,NA,TRBJ2-1
CASSQDYGDYYNEQFF,TGTGCCAGCAGCCAAGATTACGGGGACTACTACAATGAGCAGTTCTTC,TRBD2,TRBV4-2,once,TRBJ2-1
CASSMGLGYTGELFF,TGTGCCAGCAGCATGGGACTAGGGTACACCGGGGAGCTGTTTTTT,TRBD2,TRBV11-3,NA,TRBJ2-2
CASKTGTGVYEQYF,TGTGCCAGCAAGACCGGGACAGGGGTTTACGAGCAGTACTTC,TRBD1,TRBV2,NA,TRBJ2-7
CASSLLQNEKLFF,TGCGCCAGCAGCTTGCTTCAGAATGAAAAACTGTTTTTT,NA,TRBV5-1,NA,TRBJ1-4
CASSLAGGGETEAFF,TGCGCCAGCAGCTTGGCTGGAGGGGGCGAGACTGAAGCTTTCTTT,TRBD1,TRBV5-1,NA,TRBJ1-1
CASSVDRGFYNEQFF,TGTGCCAGCAGCGTTGACAGGGGGTTCTACAATGAGCAGTTCTTC,TRBD1,TRBV2,NA,TRBJ2-1
CASRFLQGTNEKLFF,TGTGCCAGCAGGTTCCTTCAGGGTACTAATGAAAAACTGTTTTTT,NA,TRBV27,NA,TRBJ1-4
CASSEPGQISYGYTF,TGCGCCAGCAGTGAGCCGGGACAGATATCCTATGGCTACACCTTC,TRBD1,TRBV10-2,NA,TRBJ1-2
CASSLGGPGTEAFF,TGTGCCAGCAGTTTGGGGGGGCCTGGCACTGAAGCTTTCTTT,NA,TRBV27,NA,TRBJ1-1
CASSILGQGYEQYF,TGTGCCAGCAGCATTTTGGGACAGGGCTACGAGCAGTACTTC,TRBD1,TRBV14,NA,TRBJ2-7
CASSRRESGNEQYF,TGTGCCAGCAGCCGAAGGGAGTCCGGGAACGAGCAGTACTTC,NA,TRBV6-5,NA,TRBJ2-7
CAISESNSGSSYNEQFF,TGTGCCATCAGTGAGTCTAACAGTGGGAGCTCCTACAATGAGCAGTTCTTC,NA,TRBV10-3,NA,TRBJ2-1
CASSVGGSGETQYF,TGTGCCAGCAGCGTAGGAGGGTCGGGGGAGACCCAGTACTTC,NA,TRBV9,NA,TRBJ2-5
CASSPGQGDQPQHF,TGTGCCAGCTCACCGGGACAGGGGGATCAGCCCCAGCATTTT,TRBD1,TRBV18,NA,TRBJ1-5
CASSPRTGGIGGYTF,TGTGCCAGCAGCCCTCGGACAGGGGGCATCGGGGGCTACACCTTC,TRBD1,TRBV7-8,NA,TRBJ1-2
CASSLATGLRYEQYF,TGTGCCAGCAGCTTAGCGACAGGGCTGCGTTACGAGCAGTACTTC,TRBD1,TRBV7-6,NA,TRBJ2-7
CATIGQGARSEAFF,TGTGCCACCATAGGACAGGGGGCGAGGTCTGAAGCTTTCTTT,TRBD1,TRBV15,NA,TRBJ1-1
CASSPYTGNQPQHF,TGTGCCAGTAGTCCTTATACAGGGAATCAGCCCCAGCATTTT,NA,TRBV19,NA,TRBJ1-5
CASSLDRGRREQYF,TGTGCCAGCAGCCTCGACAGGGGCCGGCGCGAGCAGTACTTC,TRBD1,TRBV7-9,NA,TRBJ2-7
CASRPGLLRGYGYTF,TGTGCCAGCAGACCGGGACTCCTGAGGGGCTATGGCTACACCTTC,NA,TRBV2,few,TRBJ1-2
CASSLNRDQPQHF,TGTGCCAGCAGTTTAAACAGGGACCAGCCCCAGCATTTT,NA,TRBV27,NA,TRBJ1-5
CASRQTGTGPYEQYF,TGTGCCAGCAGACAGACCGGGACAGGGCCCTACGAGCAGTACTTC,TRBD1,TRBV6-5,once,TRBJ2-7
CASSPDSYEQYF,TGTGCCAGCTCACCGGACAGCTACGAGCAGTACTTC,NA,TRBV18,NA,TRBJ2-7